The sequence of this T cell receptor (beta chain) was determined in a study of CD8 T cells in ankylosing spondylitis. Study results and limitations: Reported data indicate significant enrichment of disease-linked clones within matched ankylosing spondylitis synovial fluid. Ankylosing spondylitis blood appeared to be characterized by a TCR beta motif of about eight highly homologous variants. A number of the motif variants had already been described in reactive arthritis synovial fluid and blood. Peripheral blood samples showed relatively rare disease-linked clones, and these clones were CD8+.

In this sample, this clonotype turned up a few times. Its antigen is not identified. Quantitative barcoded 5'-RACE was used to prepare TCR beta libraries. Using its own MiXCR run on the 5' RACE reads, TCRdb lists one record per CDR3 protein. Among 200,000 to 250,000 distinct CDR3 sequences, around 16% were seen once, and the ten largest hold 42%. This CDR3 is built from 14 residues. V was pared by 5 bases and J by 3 bases, with 6 bases of the junction left unmatched. The clonotype originates from a male donor with ankylosing spondylitis. This chain links TRBV12-3 or TRBV12-4 with TRBJ1-1; the match to TRBD1 covers 7 bases. The sample taken for sequencing was blood, either unsorted or a sorted T cell fraction (not recorded which). The CDR3 spells CASSIGTVDTEAFF. CDR3 nucleotides: TGTGCCAGCAGTATCGGGACAGTGGACACTGAAGCTTTCTTT.